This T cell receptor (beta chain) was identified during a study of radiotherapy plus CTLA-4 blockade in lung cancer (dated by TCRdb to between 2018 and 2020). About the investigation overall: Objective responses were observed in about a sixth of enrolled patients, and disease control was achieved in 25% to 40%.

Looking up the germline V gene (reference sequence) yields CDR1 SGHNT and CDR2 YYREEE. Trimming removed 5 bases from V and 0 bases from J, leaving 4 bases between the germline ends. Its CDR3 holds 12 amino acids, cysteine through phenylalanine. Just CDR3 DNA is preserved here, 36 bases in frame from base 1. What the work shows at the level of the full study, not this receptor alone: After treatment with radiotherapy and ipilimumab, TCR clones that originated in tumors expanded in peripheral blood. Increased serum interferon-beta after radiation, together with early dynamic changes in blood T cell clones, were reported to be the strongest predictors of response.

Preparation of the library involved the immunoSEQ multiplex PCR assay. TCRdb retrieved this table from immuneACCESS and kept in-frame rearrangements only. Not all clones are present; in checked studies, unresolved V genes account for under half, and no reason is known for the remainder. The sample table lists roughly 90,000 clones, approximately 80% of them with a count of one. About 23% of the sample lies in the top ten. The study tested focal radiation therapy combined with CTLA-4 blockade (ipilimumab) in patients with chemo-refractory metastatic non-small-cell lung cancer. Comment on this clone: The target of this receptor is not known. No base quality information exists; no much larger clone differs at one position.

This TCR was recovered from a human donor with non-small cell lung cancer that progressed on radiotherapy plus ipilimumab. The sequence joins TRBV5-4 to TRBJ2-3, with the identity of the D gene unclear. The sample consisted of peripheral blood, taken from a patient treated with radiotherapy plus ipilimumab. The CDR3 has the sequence CASRNSTDTQYF. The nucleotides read TGTGCCAGCAGGAATAGCACAGATACGCAGTATTTT. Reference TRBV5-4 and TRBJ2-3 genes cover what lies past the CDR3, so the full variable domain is ETGVTQSPTHLIKTRGQQVTLRCSSQSGHNTVSWYQQALGQGPQFIFQYYREEENGRGNFPPRFSGLQFPNYSSELNVNALELDDSALYLCASRNSTDTQYFGPGTRLTVL.